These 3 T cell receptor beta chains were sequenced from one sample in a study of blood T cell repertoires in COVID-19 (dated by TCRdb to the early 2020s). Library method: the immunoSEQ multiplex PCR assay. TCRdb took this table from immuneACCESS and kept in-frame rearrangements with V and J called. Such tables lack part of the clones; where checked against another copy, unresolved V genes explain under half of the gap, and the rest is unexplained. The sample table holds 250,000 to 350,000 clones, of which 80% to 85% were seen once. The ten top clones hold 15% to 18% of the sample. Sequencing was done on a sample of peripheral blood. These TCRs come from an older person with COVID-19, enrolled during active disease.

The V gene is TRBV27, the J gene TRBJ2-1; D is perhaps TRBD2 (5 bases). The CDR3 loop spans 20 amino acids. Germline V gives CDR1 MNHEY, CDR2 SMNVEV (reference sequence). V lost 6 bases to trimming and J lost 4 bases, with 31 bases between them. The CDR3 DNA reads TGTGCCAGCAGAGGGCTGCCCGGCCGATTAACTAAGAGGGATTACAATGAGCAGTTCTTC. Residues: CASRGLPGRLTKRDYNEQFF.

The CDR3 DNA follows: TGCGCCAGCAGCTTTAGGACAGATTACCAAGAGACCCAGTACTTC. It translates to CASSFRTDYQETQYF. The rearrangement links TRBV5-1 to TRBJ2-5, with a possible D match to TRBD1 (6 bases). Germline CDR1 reads SGHRS; CDR2 reads YFSETQ. The CDR3 is made up of 15 amino acids. V was shortened by 2 bases and J by 0 bases, with 11 bases between the two germline ends. Variable domain in full (rest from reference TRBV5-1 and TRBJ2-5): KAGVTQTPRYLIKTRGQQVTLSCSPISGHRSVSWYQQTPGQGLQFLFEYFSETQRNKGNFPGRFSGRQFSNSRSEMNVSTLELGDSALYLCASSFRTDYQETQYFGPGTRLLVL.

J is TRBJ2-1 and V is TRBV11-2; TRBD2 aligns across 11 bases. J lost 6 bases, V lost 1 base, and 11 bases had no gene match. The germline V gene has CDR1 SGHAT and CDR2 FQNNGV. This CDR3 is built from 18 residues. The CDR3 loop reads CASSLVLLAGVMGNEQFF. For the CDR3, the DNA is TGTGCCAGCAGCTTAGTTTTACTAGCGGGAGTAATGGGCAATGAGCAGTTCTTC.